A single T cell receptor (beta chain) is shown here with its context. Its antigen is undetermined. The primer mix had 60 Vbeta and 13 Jbeta primers. Authors' data handling: In a later analysis, of around 83 million unique beta chains, about 11 million appeared in at least two donors. This table comes from immunoSEQ multiplex PCR, and its TCRdb copy is limited to in-frame clones, with some not included. From that table come the V and J calls and clone size; the DNA was used to work out D and trimming. The sample includes over 200,000 clones, roughly 82% seen only once; the top ten take 6%. Trimming cost V 2 bases and J 1 base; bases outside gene matches: 9. CDR1 is SGHVS and CDR2 is FNYEAQ in the germline V gene. The CDR3 covers 17 residues. This specimen comes from a study of cytomegalovirus exposure and HLA in healthy donors. Findings of the study overall: Segments of the TCR beta V type were, in most cases, productive about 87% or about 30% of the time in an earlier analysis. When analyzed later, the rates of TCR association showed variation by HLA locus, with DRB1 the most and HLA-C the fewest.

The source of this sequence is a man in his forties in good health and CMV-seropositive. The chain recombines TRBV7-6 with TRBJ2-3; TRBD2 matches 7 bases. The sequenced sample consisted of PBMCs. In DNA, the CDR3 is TGTGCCAGCAGCTTATCGCGCGGGAGAGAGGGCACAGATACGCAGTATTTT. Translation gives CASSLSRGREGTDTQYF.